Sequencing of this T cell receptor (beta chain) was carried out in a study of neurological immune-mediated disorders. General study points: HTLV-1-associated myelopathy led in TCR clonal expansion, while multiple sclerosis ranked lowest, below healthy controls.

Unsorted libraries came from 2 million PBMCs stored at -80 °C. Synthesis of cDNA was performed by 5'RACE using 10-nucleotide random UMIs. Every sequencing run produced over 160 million TCR-beta sequences that came from 15-18 subjects. TCRdb fed the 5' RACE reads into MiXCR, producing one record per CDR3 protein. The table records fewer than 30,000 distinct CDR3 sequences, under 8.5% of them present only once. The sample holds many counts of this clonotype. Antigen unknown. The clonotype originates from a woman aged 40 to 50 in good health. The sequenced material came from PBMCs.

DNA of the CDR3: TGTGCCACCAGCAGAGGGTACACTAGCGGGAGCTACGAGCAGTACTTC. Amino acid sequence: CATSRGYTSGSYEQYF. The rearrangement links TRBV15 to TRBJ2-7, with 11 bases aligning to TRBD2. The CDR3 consists of 16 residues. Germline V lookup: CDR1 LNHNV, CDR2 YYDKDF (reference sequence). Trimming cost V 1 base and J 3 bases; bases outside gene matches: 5.